One and the same sample provided the 2 T cell receptor beta chains below, sequenced in a study of shared clonotypes between healthy human individuals. Method: immunoSEQ multiplex PCR; TCRdb's copy keeps in-frame clones and lacks some. The sample lists a few million clones, over 85% occurring once. Sequencing was done on a sample of naive CD4+ T cells sorted from blood. Subset meaning: CD45RA+ positively selected. These receptors originate from a man aged 18 to 35 in good health.

This clone was counted a single time. The same CDR3 arises from other DNA sequences in this sample as well. The rearrangement joins TRBV6-5 to TRBJ1-2, with 8 bases aligning to TRBD1. Germline values: CDR1 MNHEY, CDR2 SVGAGI. V lost 5 bases, J lost 7 bases, and 0 bases stayed unmatched. CDR3 length: 11 amino acids. CDR3 nucleotides: TGTGCCAGCAGTACAGGGGGTGGCTACACCTTC. This gives the protein CASSTGGGYTF.

The chain joins TRBV6-8 to TRBJ2-7, with D perhaps assigned TRBD1 or TRBD2 (5 bases each). The V gene lost 7 bases and the J gene lost 3 bases, with 19 bases spanning the gap. Germline values: CDR1 MNHGY, CDR2 SAAAGT. The CDR3 is 15 amino acids. CDR3 region: CASTYGASYDYEQYF. CDR3 sequence (DNA): TGTGCCAGCACCTACGGGGCTAGTTATGACTACGAGCAGTACTTC.